What follows are 28 T cell receptor beta chains derived from one specimen sequenced in a study of T cells in Graves' hyperthyroidism and ophthalmopathy. Amplification of TCR beta CDR3 regions was performed using RNA transcripts as template. With the HTBI primer set, the TCR CDR3 went through a first round of RT-PCR. A single record per CDR3 protein comes from TCRdb applying MiXCR to the multiplex PCR reads. The data hold under 650,000 distinct CDR3 sequences, with about 16% observed a single time. The source material was blood. All receptors derive from a young woman with Graves' hyperthyroidism.

At least ten counts were recorded for this clonotype. V usage is TRBV28 and J usage is TRBJ2-7; a weak D match, TRBD1 (6 bases). This CDR3 is 15 amino acids long. CDR1 is MDHEN, CDR2 SYDVKM, per germline. With 3 bases removed from V and 2 bases from J, the gap between germline ends came to 14 bases. The CDR3 nucleotides read TGTGCCAGCAGTTTTTTTGGGGGCAGGGCCTACGAGCAGTACTTC. Protein: CASSFFGGRAYEQYF.

This clonotype was seen repeatedly, ten times or more. The chain couples TRBV2 to TRBJ2-1; 8 nucleotides agree with TRBD2. V lost 6 bases, J lost 8 bases, and 12 bases stayed unmatched. The CDR3 loop spans 15 amino acids. Germline CDR1 and CDR2: SNHLY and FYNNEI. In nucleotides, the CDR3 is TGTGCCAGCAGAGCCAAACCCGGGGGGGTCGATGAGCAGTTCTTC. Translation gives CASRAKPGGVDEQFF.

At least ten counts were recorded for this clonotype. The chain employs TRBV28 and TRBJ1-6; no firm D call. CDR1 and CDR2 from the germline V gene are MDHEN and SYDVKM. Trimming took off 8 bases at V and 7 bases at J, with 12 bases between the two ends. The CDR3 length is 13 residues. The CDR3 DNA follows: TGTGCCAGCGGCGTTGAGGAGAATTCACCCCTCCACTTT. Its protein is CASGVEENSPLHF.

This clonotype was counted between two and nine times. The rearrangement links TRBV6-1 to TRBJ2-5; the D call may be TRBD1 or TRBD2 (5 bases each). The CDR3 spans 15 residues. Per the germline V gene, CDR1 is MNHNS and CDR2 is SASEGT. V shed 8 bases and J shed 7 bases, with 23 bases lying between them. CDR3 residues: CASWSGTGLMGTQYF. CDR3 in DNA: TGTGCCAGCTGGTCGGGAACAGGCCTCATGGGGACCCAGTACTTC.

The chain employs TRBV20-1 and TRBJ2-7, with 10 bases lining up with TRBD2. CDR1 is DFQATT, CDR2 SNEGSKA, per germline (reference sequence). This CDR3 contains 15 residues. Trimming removed 0 bases from V and 2 bases from J; junction bases left unmatched: 4. CDR3 in DNA: TGCAGTGCTAGAGAGCCTCTAGCGGGAGCCTACGAGCAGTACTTC. Its translation: CSAREPLAGAYEQYF.

In this sample, this clonotype turned up a few times. Here the CDR3 reads CASSFGGTGANVLTF. CDR3 bases: TGTGCCAGCAGTTTTGGAGGAACTGGGGCCAACGTCCTGACTTTC. The rearrangement joins TRBV27 to TRBJ2-6, with a tentative D call TRBD2 (5 bases). This CDR3 comprises 15 residues. Germline assignment: CDR1 MNHEY and CDR2 SMNVEV (reference sequence). V was trimmed by 3 bases and J by 2 bases, leaving 8 bases between them.

Comments on this clonotype: Possible read error: a much larger clone is one base away. The chain carries TRBV12-3 or TRBV12-4 and TRBJ2-3; D might be TRBD1 (6 bases). CDR3 length equals 14 residues. V lost 4 bases to trimming and J lost 6 bases, with 14 bases between them. This chain's CDR3 is CASSSQPGADTQYF. CDR3 sequence (DNA): TGTGCCAGCAGTTCCCAACCAGGGGCGGATACGCAGTATTTT.

The sample holds many counts of this clonotype. The chain joins TRBV3-1 to TRBJ1-2; TRBD1 might be the D (6 bases). This CDR3 spans 15 amino acids. Germline lookup yields CDR1 LGHDT and CDR2 YNNKEL (reference sequence). V dropped 3 bases and J dropped 6 bases, with 17 bases sitting between them. CDR3 region: CASSQLTGGENGYTF. The CDR3, as DNA: TGTGCCAGCAGCCAGCTGACAGGAGGAGAGAATGGCTACACCTTC.

J is TRBJ2-2 and V is TRBV9; D is unresolved. This CDR3 has 16 amino acids. The V end lost 2 bases, the J end lost 4 bases, and 15 bases lay between the germline ends. The germline gives CDR1 SGDLS, CDR2 YYNGEE. For the CDR3, the DNA is TGTGCCAGCAGCGTGGGCTCCAACTTCTTCACCGGGGAGCTGTTTTTT. Protein: CASSVGSNFFTGELFF.

This clonotype came up a few times. The CDR3 spells CSVERGFENTEAFF. As DNA, the CDR3 is TGCAGCGTTGAGCGGGGATTCGAGAACACTGAAGCTTTCTTT. V usage is TRBV29-1 and J usage is TRBJ1-1; D unclear. Germline-derived CDR1 and CDR2 are SQVTM and ANQGSEA. V gave up 3 bases and J gave up 1 base, with 12 bases separating them. The CDR3 extends over 14 amino acids.

This clonotype was seen many times. The chain joins TRBV28 to TRBJ2-5, with D perhaps matching TRBD1 (6 bases). CDR1 MDHEN and CDR2 SYDVKM come from the germline V gene. V lost 1 base and J 5 bases, leaving 14 bases between the germline ends. This CDR3 is built from 15 residues. This CDR3 reads CASSLSGGLRETQYF. CDR3 bases: TGTGCCAGCAGTTTATCTGGGGGCCTGAGGGAGACCCAGTACTTC. The full variable domain, with the rest looked up from reference TRBV28 and TRBJ2-5, is DVKVTQSSRYLVKRTGEKVFLECVQDMDHENMFWYRQDPGLGLRLIYFSYDVKMKEKGDIPEGYSVSREKKERFSLILESASTNQTSMYLCASSLSGGLRETQYFGPGTRLLVL.

Written as DNA, the CDR3 is TGTGCCAGTAGTATAGCTGGACTAGGGCCCTACGAGCAGTACTTC. It specifies CASSIAGLGPYEQYF. The genes are TRBV19 and TRBJ2-7, with 7 bases that match TRBD2. Germline assignment: CDR1 LNHDA and CDR2 SQIVND (reference sequence). This CDR3 region has 15 residues. The ends lost 1 base at V and 2 bases at J; junction bases unmatched: 5.

This clonotype was picked up many times. This chain connects TRBV28 to TRBJ2-3, with D hard to call. Germline V gene lookup returns CDR1 MDHEN and CDR2 SYDVKM. The CDR3 consists of 15 residues. V lost 6 bases to trimming and J lost 1 base, with 14 bases between them. The chain's CDR3 is CASRHARPRTDTQYF. The CDR3 nucleotides are TGTGCCAGCAGGCACGCCCGGCCCCGCACAGATACGCAGTATTTT.

At least ten counts were recorded for this clonotype. The chain employs TRBV24-1 and TRBJ2-1; D is perhaps TRBD2 (7 bases). The CDR3 runs 17 residues. Trimming took 0 bases from V and 6 from J, leaving 17 bases between them. CDR1 is KGHDR, CDR2 SFDVKD, per germline. CDR3 sequence reads: CATSDLGRGEGVNEQFF. CDR3 in DNA: TGTGCCACCAGTGATTTGGGGAGGGGAGAGGGGGTCAATGAGCAGTTCTTC.

This clonotype was seen only a few times. This rearrangement joins TRBV25-1 to TRBJ1-1; D uncertain. This CDR3 region has 12 residues. Trimming took 4 bases from V and 10 from J, leaving 13 bases between them. Germline assignment: CDR1 MGHDK and CDR2 SYGVNS. DNA of the CDR3: TGTGCCAGCAGTGCGCGCAGCAAACCAGCTTTCTTT. It yields the protein CASSARSKPAFF. Complete variable domain (other parts from reference TRBV25-1 and TRBJ1-1): EADIYQTPRYLVIGTGKKITLECSQTMGHDKMYWYQQDPGMELHLIHYSYGVNSTEKGDLSSESTVSRIRTEHFPLTLESARPSHTSQYLCASSARSKPAFFGQGTRLTVV.

The V call is TRBV27, the J call TRBJ2-5, with D possibly matching TRBD1 (7 bases). V lost 6 bases, J lost 2 bases, and 16 bases lay in between. CDR3 length: 15 residues. In germline, CDR1 is MNHEY, CDR2 SMNVEV (reference sequence). The CDR3 sequence: CASRLPRGEQETQYF. Here the CDR3 DNA reads TGTGCCAGCAGGTTACCCAGGGGGGAACAAGAGACCCAGTACTTC.

In this sample, this clonotype turned up a few times. It may be a read error: a sequence one base away is much more abundant. CDR3 nucleotide sequence: TGTGCCAGCAGCCCCCCCGGCTCCACAGATGCGCAGTATTTT. Its translation is CASSPPGSTDAQYF. V gene TRBV7-9 combines with J gene TRBJ2-3, with unresolved D. Germline V lookup: CDR1 SEHNR, CDR2 FQNEAQ (reference sequence). The CDR3 runs 14 residues.

The genes are TRBV4-1 and TRBJ2-5, with 11 bases fitting TRBD2. V trimming: 0 bases; J trimming: 13 bases; junction bases outside the gene matches: 13. Germline V gene sequence: CDR1 MGHRA, CDR2 YSYEKL. This CDR3 is 16 amino acids long. The CDR3 nucleotides read TGCGCCAGCAGCCAAGATAGCATTACTAGCGGGAGCCGTCCGTACTTC. Its protein is CASSQDSITSGSRPYF.

This clonotype was found many times. The chain links TRBV3-1 to TRBJ1-5, with unresolved D. The V and J ends lost 5 bases and 6 bases respectively, with 11 bases between them. CDR1 and CDR2 (germline): LGHDT, YNNKEL (reference sequence). The CDR3 sequence is 13 residues long. CDR3 region: CASSALFRQPQHF. The CDR3 DNA reads as TGTGCCAGCAGCGCCTTGTTCCGTCAGCCCCAGCATTTT.

In this sample, this clonotype turned up a few times. V gene TRBV14 combines with J gene TRBJ2-7; tentative D call: TRBD2 (7 bases). Germline V gene sequence: CDR1 SGHDN, CDR2 FVKESK. This CDR3 region has 15 residues. The germline V and J ends were trimmed by 4 bases and 0 bases, with 13 bases remaining between them. The CDR3 loop is CASSRSGTTSYEQYF. In DNA form, the CDR3 reads TGTGCCAGCAGCCGAAGCGGGACAACCTCCTACGAGCAGTACTTC.

The rearrangement joins TRBV7-9 to TRBJ2-7; D not resolved. There are 12 residues in the CDR3. The V gene's germline CDR1 is SEHNR and CDR2 FQNEAQ (reference sequence). V gave up 4 bases and J gave up 4 bases, with 8 bases separating them. The CDR3 nucleotides are TGTGCCAGCAGCTCCCTTGAGTACGAGCAGTACTTC. Protein sequence: CASSSLEYEQYF.

The chain combines TRBV9 with TRBJ1-2; a weak D match, TRBD1 (5 bases). Germline V gene data show CDR1 as SGDLS and CDR2 as YYNGEE. Trimming left V 6 bases short and J 5 bases short, with 17 bases between. This CDR3 contains 14 residues. The CDR3 DNA reads TGTGCCAGCACCCGGCAGGGAAGATTTTATGGCTACACCTTC. Translating gives CASTRQGRFYGYTF.

This clonotype was seen more than once but under ten times. The chain recombines TRBV2 with TRBJ1-5; D uncertain. The CDR3 runs 15 residues. Germline CDR1 SNHLY, CDR2 FYNNEI. Deletions cut 4 bases from V and 6 bases from J, with 16 bases between. The CDR3: CASSVGRMGVQPQHF. For the CDR3, the DNA is TGTGCCAGCAGTGTGGGCAGAATGGGAGTTCAGCCCCAGCATTTT.

Concerning this clonotype: Germline is not matched at one junction end, which may reflect a read error. The CDR3 coding sequence is TGTGCCAGCACCCAAGGCACTAAAGCTTTCTTT. Translated, it gives CASTQGTKAFF. This chain links TRBV11-2 with TRBJ1-1; no definite D call. The CDR3 extends over 11 amino acids. Germline-derived CDR1 and CDR2 are SGHAT and FQNNGV.

Many counts were recorded for this clonotype. CDR3 sequence (DNA): TGTGCCAGCAGCTTAGGGGATCAGAACACTGAAGCTTTCTTT. Its protein is CASSLGDQNTEAFF. This chain links TRBV11-2 with TRBJ1-1; unclear D gene. V was shortened by 1 base and J by 1 base, with 7 bases between the two germline ends. CDR3 length: 14 residues. Germline loops: CDR1 SGHAT, CDR2 FQNNGV.

This clonotype has at least ten counts. V is TRBV6-1 and J is TRBJ2-1; 8 bases agree with TRBD2. J lost 7 bases, V lost 3 bases, and 14 bases had no gene match. The CDR3 totals 17 residues. The germline V gene has CDR1 MNHNS and CDR2 SASEGT. CDR3 nucleotide sequence: TGTGCCAGCAGTGACCCCGGGACTAGGGGAGACGGAAATGAGCAGTTCTTC. This codes for CASSDPGTRGDGNEQFF.

V is TRBV30 and J is TRBJ1-3, with TRBD1 as a possible D gene (6 bases). The germline V gene encodes CDR1 GTSNPN and CDR2 SVGIG (reference sequence). This CDR3 has 17 residues. The germline V and J ends were trimmed by 2 bases and 0 bases, with 17 bases remaining between them. This chain's CDR3 is CAWSFPDWTVSGNTIYF. CDR3 DNA sequence: TGTGCCTGGAGTTTTCCAGATTGGACAGTCTCTGGAAACACCATATATTTT.

The chain recombines TRBV27 with TRBJ1-5; D call uncertain. The V gene's germline CDR1 is MNHEY and CDR2 SMNVEV (reference sequence). Trimming stripped 6 bases from V and 9 bases from J, with 15 bases between. CDR3 length: 13 residues. CDR3 amino acids: CASSPDGLWPQHF. As DNA, the CDR3 is TGTGCCAGCAGCCCGGACGGATTATGGCCCCAGCATTTT.